This record concerns one T cell receptor (beta chain) sequence. There are 15 residues in the CDR3. The V segment lost 5 bases and the J segment 3 bases; nucleotides outside the gene matches: 4. Germline V lookup: CDR1 LNHDA, CDR2 SQIVND (reference sequence). This specimen belongs to a study of blood T cell repertoires in COVID-19. Study overall: COVID-19 samples collected from the United States, Italy and Spain covered acute and convalescent phases. T cells, B-cell-depleted T cells, or PBMCs provided the cDNA or gDNA that served as material.

Under the authors' procedure: Estimated nucleated cell counts came from reference gene primer amplification. This table comes from immunoSEQ multiplex PCR, and its TCRdb copy is limited to in-frame clones, with some not included. Clonal size and the V and J genes are those of that table, whereas D and trimming came from the DNA. The sample contains about 63,000 clones, 79% of which appear only once. The receptor was isolated from a human donor in a cohort sampled during active COVID-19. This chain connects TRBV19 to TRBJ1-2; 12 nucleotides line up with TRBD1. Sequencing was done on a sample of peripheral blood. The DNA for the CDR3 is TGTGCCAGTAGTCCTGGGACAGGGGGCTACTATGGCTACACCTTC. Amino acid sequence: CASSPGTGGYYGYTF.